These 20 T cell receptor beta chains share one sample of origin, sequenced in a study of T cells in Graves' hyperthyroidism and ophthalmopathy. TCR beta CDR3 regions were amplified from RNA. An initial round of RT-PCR targeting the TCR CDR3 relied on the HTBI primer set. TCRdb independently ran MiXCR on the multiplex PCR reads; one entry per CDR3 protein. The table shows approximately 570,000 distinct CDR3 sequences, with just under 20% occurring only once. Specimen: blood. The receptors were gathered from a man in his forties or fifties with Graves' ophthalmopathy.

This chain connects TRBV7-9 to TRBJ1-2, with D unclear. The CDR3 totals 13 residues. The germline V gene encodes CDR1 SEHNR and CDR2 FQNEAQ (reference sequence). V was shortened by 0 bases and J by 6 bases, with 8 bases between the two germline ends. The CDR3 sequence is CASSLAGSDGYTF. The CDR3 DNA reads TGTGCCAGCAGCTTAGCTGGAAGCGATGGCTACACCTTC.

The table lists this clonotype with a count of one. In nucleotides, the CDR3 is TGTGCCAGCAGCCCTTGGGACGGAGGCAATCAGCCCCAGCATTTT. Translated, it gives CASSPWDGGNQPQHF. The chain joins TRBV9 to TRBJ1-5, with a weak D call TRBD1 (5 bases). The germline CDR1 and CDR2 sequences are SGDLS and YYNGEE. V was cut by 4 bases and J by 2 bases, with 13 bases left in between. CDR3 length: 15 amino acids.

This clonotype was detected a few times. This rearrangement joins TRBV12-5 to TRBJ2-3, with TRBD2 matching 10 bases. V gave up 0 bases and J gave up 9 bases; unmatched junction bases: 9. CDR1 and CDR2 (germline): LGHNT, FRNRAP. The CDR3 runs 16 residues. CDR3 region: CASGLVPPLAGDTQYF. CDR3 DNA: TGTGCTAGTGGTTTGGTACCGCCTCTAGCGGGGGACACGCAGTATTTT.

About this clonotype: Sequence at one end of the junction differs from germline and may be a read error. The genes are TRBV7-7 and TRBJ1-5; D unresolved. The CDR3 extends over 16 amino acids. The V gene's germline CDR1 is SSHAT and CDR2 FNYEAQ (reference sequence). The CDR3 bases are TGTGCTAGCACCCCATGTTTGCTCGCGCGCAATCAGCCCCAGCATTTT. Its translation: CASTPCLLARNQPQHF.

This clonotype has a count of ten or more. The gene calls are TRBV7-3 and TRBJ1-1; no firm D call. The CDR3 is 13 residues long. CDR1 SGHTA and CDR2 FQGTGA come from the germline V gene. V was clipped by 1 base and J by 2 bases, with 5 bases between them. The CDR3 protein is CASSLSANTEAFF. In nucleotides, the CDR3 is TGTGCCAGCAGCTTAAGCGCAAACACTGAAGCTTTCTTT.

V gene TRBV6-5 combines with J gene TRBJ2-6; the D call may be TRBD1 or TRBD2 (6 bases each). The germline V and J ends were trimmed by 5 bases and 4 bases, with 12 bases remaining between them. This CDR3 has 15 amino acids. Per the germline V gene, CDR1 is MNHEY and CDR2 is SVGAGI. The CDR3 sequence: CASSLSGAGANVLTF. The CDR3 nucleotides read TGTGCCAGCAGTCTATCGGGGGCCGGGGCCAACGTCCTGACTTTC.

This clonotype was picked up many times. The V and J genes are TRBV28 and TRBJ2-1; 10 nucleotides agree with TRBD2. The germline CDR1 and CDR2 sequences are MDHEN and SYDVKM. The CDR3 has 16 residues. Trimming removed 1 base from V and 1 base from J; junction bases left unmatched: 1. The CDR3 region is CASSLLAGGSYNEQFF. The CDR3 region has the DNA TGTGCCAGCAGTTTATTAGCGGGAGGATCCTACAATGAGCAGTTCTTC.

This clonotype was detected once. V gene TRBV6-1 combines with J gene TRBJ2-3; 11 bases line up with TRBD2. Trimming took 5 bases from V and 1 from J; bases not matched to a gene: 11. The CDR3 extends over 18 amino acids. CDR1 and CDR2 (germline): MNHNS, SASEGT. The CDR3 spells CASSPSLAGGFGTDTQYF. For the CDR3, the DNA is TGTGCCAGCAGTCCCAGTCTAGCGGGGGGTTTTGGCACAGATACGCAGTATTTT.

The chain uses TRBV12-3 or TRBV12-4 and TRBJ1-4, with TRBD1 matching 7 bases. V lost 6 bases to trimming and J lost 11 bases; unmatched junction nucleotides: 12. The CDR3 consists of 14 residues. In DNA form, the CDR3 reads TGTGCCAGCAGGGGCTCAGGGGGATTGGATAAACTGTTTTTT. This translates into CASRGSGGLDKLFF.

To note about this clonotype: The junction and the germline gene differ at one end; a read error may be behind it. This chain uses TRBV5-1 with TRBJ1-1; unclear D gene. Germline CDR1 SGHRS, CDR2 YFSETQ. The CDR3 spans 15 residues. The CDR3 nucleotides read TGCGCCGGCAGCTTCTGGACCGACTTGAACACTGAAGCTTTCTTT. Its translation is CAGSFWTDLNTEAFF.

The table lists this clonotype with many counts. V is TRBV7-2 and J is TRBJ2-5; 9 nucleotides agree with TRBD2. The germline CDR1 and CDR2 sequences are SGHTA and FQGNSA. V lost 1 base, J lost 3 bases, and 12 bases stayed unmatched. This CDR3 contains 18 residues. CDR3 sequence: CASSLEGATSGFKETQYF. DNA for the CDR3: TGTGCCAGCAGCTTAGAGGGGGCTACTAGCGGGTTTAAAGAGACCCAGTACTTC.

The chain employs TRBV27 and TRBJ1-4, with 12 positions matching TRBD1. CDR3 length: 17 amino acids. The ends lost 8 bases at V and 3 bases at J; junction bases unmatched: 10. CDR1 and CDR2 from the germline V gene are MNHEY and SMNVEV (reference sequence). CDR3 sequence reads: CASGSPGQGASNEKLFF. DNA for the CDR3: TGTGCCAGCGGATCACCGGGACAGGGGGCTTCTAATGAAAAACTGTTTTTT.

This clonotype was observed at least ten times. The rearrangement links TRBV7-2 to TRBJ1-2, with a tentative D call TRBD1 (6 bases). V shed 1 base and J shed 6 bases, with 15 bases lying between them. CDR3 length: 15 residues. In germline, CDR1 is SGHTA, CDR2 FQGNSA. The CDR3 is CASSLDYGGLNGYTF. In DNA form, the CDR3 reads TGTGCCAGCAGCTTAGATTACGGGGGCCTAAATGGCTACACCTTC.

The chain is built from TRBV4-2 and TRBJ1-2; D unclear. CDR3 length equals 12 residues. The germline gives CDR1 LGHNA, CDR2 YNFKEQ. Trimming removed 2 bases from V and 8 bases from J, with 9 bases in between. The CDR3 sequence is CASSQMNSGYTF. CDR3 DNA sequence: TGTGCCAGCAGCCAAATGAACAGCGGCTACACCTTC.

This clonotype was detected ten times or more. J is TRBJ2-1 and V is TRBV6-2 or TRBV6-3; no firm D call. V was pared by 4 bases and J by 1 base, with 5 bases between. The CDR3 length is 13 residues. Per the germline V gene, CDR1 is MNHEY and CDR2 is SVGEGT. CDR3 in DNA: TGTGCCAGCAGTTCCAGGTCCTACAATGAGCAGTTCTTC. This translates into CASSSRSYNEQFF.

In its sample, this clonotype was seen many times. The chain has TRBV28 and TRBJ1-6; D is uncertain. Germline CDR1 and CDR2: MDHEN and SYDVKM. Trimming removed 7 bases from V and 9 bases from J, with 13 bases in between. CDR3 size: 13 residues. In nucleotides, the CDR3 is TGTGCCAGCACAACCCCCGGGAGTTCACCCCTCCACTTT. It specifies CASTTPGSSPLHF.

This clonotype was seen a handful of times. The gene calls are TRBV27 and TRBJ2-3, with 9 bases that match TRBD1. Germline trimming cut 5 bases from V and 7 bases from J; bases unmatched to any gene: 7. Germline V gene data show CDR1 as MNHEY and CDR2 as SMNVEV (reference sequence). The CDR3 length is 14 residues. The CDR3 nucleotides read TGTGCCAGCAGTACAGGGACAGGGTTAAATACGCAGTATTTT. This codes for CASSTGTGLNTQYF.

This clonotype was seen more than once but under ten times. The chain employs TRBV5-1 and TRBJ2-7; 9 nucleotides align to TRBD1. This CDR3 has 14 residues. The ends lost 2 bases at V and 5 bases at J; junction bases unmatched: 5. CDR1 and CDR2 from the germline V gene are SGHRS and YFSETQ. Written as DNA, the CDR3 is TGCGCCAGCAGCTTCCGGACAGGGGACGACGAGCAGTACTTC. Its protein product is CASSFRTGDDEQYF.

This clonotype turned up a few times. The rearrangement links TRBV28 to TRBJ2-4; D unresolved. CDR3 length: 18 amino acids. The V gene's germline CDR1 is MDHEN and CDR2 SYDVKM. V was shortened by 9 bases and J by 1 base, with 25 bases between the two germline ends. For the CDR3, the DNA is TGTGCCAGTGCCGTCAGCTCATCGCGCAGTCGGGCCAAAAACATTCAGTACTTC. It yields the protein CASAVSSSRSRAKNIQYF.

There are a few counts of this clonotype. The V call is TRBV7-2, the J call TRBJ2-1; the D gene is possibly TRBD2 (6 bases). The germline V gene has CDR1 SGHTA and CDR2 FQGNSA. This CDR3 has 16 residues. The V gene lost 5 bases and the J gene lost 5 bases, with 19 bases spanning the gap. DNA for the CDR3: TGTGCCAGCAGCCGGAGGGTCAGCACCCAAAACAATGAGCAGTTCTTC. The encoded protein is CASSRRVSTQNNEQFF.